These T cell receptor beta chains were read from a single sample in a study of T cell clones after liver transplantation. Sequencing was performed with immunoSEQ multiplex PCR; in TCRdb, only in-frame clones are kept and a portion is missing. The table lists tens of thousands of clones, about 70% of them singletons. The specimen was CD4+ T cells from blood, collected at the 22-month timepoint. Receptors originate from a human patient who received a liver transplant. Some of the T cells might come from the graft donor. The CDR3 runs from the conserved cysteine through the conserved F or W. Fields, in order: V gene, CDR3 length, clone size, D gene, CDR3 protein. A D gene is named only where the DNA matches it firmly. Only some rows state a clone size, as once, few, many or a class for expanded clones.

v_call: TRBV7-2; cdr3_length: 15; clone_size: few; d_call: .; cdr3_aa: CASGTASYSNQPQHF
v_call: TRBV7-9; cdr3_length: 17; clone_size: once; d_call: TRBD1; cdr3_aa: CASSLLGTGVNTGELFF
v_call: TRBV7-2; cdr3_length: 14; clone_size: .; d_call: .; cdr3_aa: CASSLLGVSQPQHF
v_call: TRBV30; cdr3_length: 13; clone_size: .; d_call: .; cdr3_aa: CAWSVQNNSPLHF
v_call: TRBV9; cdr3_length: 14; clone_size: few; d_call: .; cdr3_aa: CASSVGGREYEQYF
v_call: TRBV2; cdr3_length: 17; clone_size: .; d_call: .; cdr3_aa: CASSEDHGDAGTDTQYF
v_call: TRBV6-5; cdr3_length: 13; clone_size: once; d_call: TRBD2; cdr3_aa: CAVGTSGGRGKYF
v_call: TRBV2; cdr3_length: 14; clone_size: few; d_call: .; cdr3_aa: CASRVQVSTDTQYF
v_call: TRBV6-5; cdr3_length: 15; clone_size: once; d_call: TRBD1; cdr3_aa: CASRIGTVGNSPLHF
v_call: TRBV7-9; cdr3_length: 17; clone_size: .; d_call: TRBD2; cdr3_aa: CASSFWTSGVRTDTQYF
v_call: TRBV6-5; cdr3_length: 16; clone_size: .; d_call: TRBD1; cdr3_aa: CASSYSGTGDGNTIYF
v_call: TRBV18; cdr3_length: 15; clone_size: .; d_call: .; cdr3_aa: CASSPEGVRSSPLHF
v_call: TRBV30; cdr3_length: 15; clone_size: few; d_call: .; cdr3_aa: CAWGYLGAASGELFF
v_call: TRBV28; cdr3_length: 16; clone_size: .; d_call: .; cdr3_aa: CASTFLWGAPPYEQYF
v_call: TRBV10-3; cdr3_length: 13; clone_size: .; d_call: .; cdr3_aa: CAFWVVNTGELFF
v_call: TRBV7-2; cdr3_length: 13; clone_size: few; d_call: .; cdr3_aa: CASSVAGKDGYTF
v_call: TRBV27; cdr3_length: 16; clone_size: .; d_call: .; cdr3_aa: CASSLSGGANTGELFF
v_call: TRBV15; cdr3_length: 14; clone_size: .; d_call: TRBD1; cdr3_aa: CATSRDRGLDTQYF
v_call: TRBV7-9; cdr3_length: 15; clone_size: .; d_call: .; cdr3_aa: CASSKPEGGPYEQYF
v_call: TRBV19; cdr3_length: 14; clone_size: few; d_call: TRBD2; cdr3_aa: CASSILLAGYEQFF
v_call: TRBV11-2; cdr3_length: 14; clone_size: .; d_call: .; cdr3_aa: CASSPDSYSYEQYF
v_call: TRBV18; cdr3_length: 17; clone_size: .; d_call: TRBD2; cdr3_aa: CASSLSGGAVSSETQYF
v_call: TRBV27; cdr3_length: 15; clone_size: .; d_call: .; cdr3_aa: CASTRRGASSYEQYF
v_call: TRBV6-6; cdr3_length: 15; clone_size: .; d_call: .; cdr3_aa: CASSYDGQIGSPLHF
v_call: TRBV13; cdr3_length: 13; clone_size: .; d_call: TRBD1; cdr3_aa: CASSHRGNTEAFF
v_call: TRBV28; cdr3_length: 13; clone_size: .; d_call: .; cdr3_aa: CASSLIEVYGYTF
v_call: TRBV28; cdr3_length: 16; clone_size: .; d_call: .; cdr3_aa: CASSLEGLVGANVLTF
v_call: TRBV4-1; cdr3_length: 16; clone_size: .; d_call: .; cdr3_aa: CASSQDKGLTNEKLFF
v_call: TRBV30; cdr3_length: 15; clone_size: few; d_call: TRBD2; cdr3_aa: CAWESKGLAGGEQFF
v_call: TRBV5-1; cdr3_length: 15; clone_size: .; d_call: .; cdr3_aa: CASSLVGRPGNTIYF
v_call: TRBV6-6; cdr3_length: 13; clone_size: .; d_call: .; cdr3_aa: CASGRGPSYEQYF
v_call: TRBV4-1; cdr3_length: 16; clone_size: few; d_call: TRBD1; cdr3_aa: CASSPIPRGQAYEQYF
v_call: TRBV7-2; cdr3_length: 16; clone_size: .; d_call: TRBD2; cdr3_aa: CASSSGLGLTGETQYF
v_call: TRBV30; cdr3_length: 15; clone_size: once; d_call: .; cdr3_aa: CACPRGGAGYNEQFF
v_call: TRBV5-5; cdr3_length: 16; clone_size: .; d_call: .; cdr3_aa: CASSYPGTGGNEKLFF
v_call: TRBV19; cdr3_length: 12; clone_size: .; d_call: .; cdr3_aa: CATSEGEAIQYF
v_call: TRBV11-2; cdr3_length: 14; clone_size: few; d_call: .; cdr3_aa: CASSLGRNSYEQYF
v_call: TRBV5-5; cdr3_length: 16; clone_size: once; d_call: TRBD1; cdr3_aa: CASSFGTGAANTEAFF
v_call: TRBV7-2; cdr3_length: 14; clone_size: .; d_call: TRBD1; cdr3_aa: CASSLQGAGGELFF